Sequencing of this TCR beta chain was carried out in a study of beta chain features in type 1 diabetes. About the research overall: Age, gender and cell yields were similar between patients and healthy donors.

Losses at the gene ends were 4 bases for V and 2 bases for J; bases not matched to a gene: 10. Per germline, CDR1 MDHEN and CDR2 SYDVKM. The CDR3 is made up of 16 amino acids. Reverse transcribing all isolated RNA meant expressed TCRB transcripts were sequenced. Sequencing was performed with immunoSEQ multiplex PCR; in TCRdb, only in-frame clones are kept and a portion is missing. The repertoire holds under 200,000 clones, less than 9.5% seen once, with almost 0.65% in the top ten. Study outcomes and limitations: Reads derived from cDNA could over-represent cells showing high TCR expression.

This clone was counted at least ten times. What it recognizes is unknown. Sorted populations all had greater than 95% purity. This sequence was found in a man aged 18 to 29 in good health. The genes are TRBV28 and TRBJ2-7; 8 nucleotides agree with TRBD1. The material sequenced was central memory CD4+ T cells from blood. The CDR3 sequence: CASSSSGTGYTYEQYF. The CDR3 nucleotides read TGTGCCAGCAGTTCATCCGGGACAGGCTATACCTACGAGCAGTACTTC.